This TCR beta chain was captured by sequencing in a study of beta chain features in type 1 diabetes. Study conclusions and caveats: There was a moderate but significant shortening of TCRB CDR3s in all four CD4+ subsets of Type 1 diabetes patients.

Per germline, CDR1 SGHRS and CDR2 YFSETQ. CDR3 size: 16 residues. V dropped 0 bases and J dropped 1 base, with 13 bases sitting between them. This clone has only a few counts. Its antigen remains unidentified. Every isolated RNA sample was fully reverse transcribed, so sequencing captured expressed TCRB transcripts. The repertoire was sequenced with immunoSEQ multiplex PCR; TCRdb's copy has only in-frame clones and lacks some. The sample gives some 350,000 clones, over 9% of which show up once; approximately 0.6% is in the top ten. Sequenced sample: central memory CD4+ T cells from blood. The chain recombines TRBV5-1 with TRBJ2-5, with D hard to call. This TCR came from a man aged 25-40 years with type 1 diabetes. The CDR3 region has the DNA TGCGCCAGCAGCTTGGGGACCACCGGTCCCCAAGAGACCCAGTACTTC. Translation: CASSLGTTGPQETQYF.